This TCR beta chain emerged from a study of blood T cell repertoires in COVID-19. This clone was picked up a small number of times. Measured with immunoSEQ multiplex PCR; TCRdb has only the in-frame clones, and not every one. The table has roughly 150,000 clones, 86% seen once; the top ten hold around 4.5%. Per germline, CDR1 LGHDT and CDR2 YNNKEL (reference sequence). The CDR3 is 16 residues long. Trimming removed 2 bases from V and 6 bases from J; junction bases left unmatched: 11. This chain connects TRBV3-1 (or the pseudogene TRBV3-2) to TRBJ2-3; 7 nucleotides align to TRBD1. The TCR sequence derives from a man over 45 who had recovered from COVID-19. Sample: PBMCs or T cells enriched from blood (not recorded which). CDR3 amino acids: CASSQQTGRQVDTQYF. CDR3 DNA: TGTGCCAGCAGCCAACAGACAGGGCGGCAGGTCGATACGCAGTATTTT.